The source of this T cell receptor beta chain is a study of shared clonotypes between healthy human individuals. The assay ran at deep level. The team ran DNA from unsorted PBMCs on ten immunoSEQ deep assay plates for sequencing. Some clones are missing from TCRdb's copy, which holds only in-frame ones; the method was immunoSEQ multiplex PCR. The sample consists of hundreds of thousands of clones, roughly three quarters of them appearing once. Germline V gene sequence: CDR1 MNHNS, CDR2 SASEGT. This CDR3 spans 15 amino acids. V lost 3 bases and J 7 bases, leaving 18 bases between the germline ends. Genomic DNA for unsorted samples was obtained from 70 million to 100 million PBMCs.

Sequences were obtained from PBMCs. V is TRBV6-1 and J is TRBJ1-2, with D possibly being TRBD1 (6 bases). The receptor's source is a woman aged 40-49 years in good health. Some clones in this sample may be carry-over from other donors' samples. CDR3 sequence (DNA): TGTGCCAGCAGTGATCTAGGGGGTAGGGGTGGTGGCTACACCTTC. Translated: CASSDLGGRGGGYTF.